This T cell receptor beta chain came from a study of response to subunit inactivated influenza vaccine. Study-level findings and limits: Authors suggested each seasonal flu vaccination may recruit only limited numbers of new T cells.

Each CDR3 protein gets one entry after TCRdb re-called the RT-PCR reads with MiXCR. In the table there are approximately 490,000 distinct CDR3 sequences, around 7.9% of which are singletons. This CDR3 comprises 16 residues. Germline V gives CDR1 DFQATT, CDR2 SNEGSKA (reference sequence). Remarks on this clonotype: The antigen remains undetermined. A junction end diverges from the germline sequence, so it may reflect a read error.

This rearrangement joins TRBV20-1 to TRBJ2-1; D is perhaps TRBD1 or TRBD2 (6 bases each). This clonotype was sampled from a man aged 45 to 70 who received an inactivated influenza vaccine. The input for sequencing was PBMCs from blood, taken less than 30 months after vaccination. As DNA, the CDR3 is TGCAGTGCTAGAGTCATCGTTTCGGGGGCTTACAATGAGCAGGTCTTC. Its protein product is CSARVIVSGAYNEQVF.